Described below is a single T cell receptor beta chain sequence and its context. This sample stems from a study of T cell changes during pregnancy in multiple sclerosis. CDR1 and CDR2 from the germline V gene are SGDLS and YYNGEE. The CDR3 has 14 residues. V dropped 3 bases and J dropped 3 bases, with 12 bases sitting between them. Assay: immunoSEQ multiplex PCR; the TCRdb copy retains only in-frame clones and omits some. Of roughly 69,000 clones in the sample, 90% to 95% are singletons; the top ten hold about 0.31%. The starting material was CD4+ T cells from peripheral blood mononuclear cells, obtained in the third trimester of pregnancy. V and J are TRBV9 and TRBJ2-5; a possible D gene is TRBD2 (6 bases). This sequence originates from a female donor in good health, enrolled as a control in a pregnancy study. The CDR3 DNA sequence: TGTGCCAGCAGCGACGGGGGACCAGAAGAGACCCAGTACTTC. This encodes CASSDGGPEETQYF. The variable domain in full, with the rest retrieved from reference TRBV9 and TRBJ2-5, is DSGVTQTPKHLITATGQRVTLRCSPRSGDLSVYWYQQSLDQGLQFLIQYYNGEERAKGNILERFSAQQFPDLHSELNLSSLELGDSALYFCASSDGGPEETQYFGPGTRLLVL.